The T cell receptor (beta chain) described here comes from a study of blood T cell repertoires in COVID-19. Study information: Samples of COVID-19 (acute and convalescent) were obtained from the United States, Italy and Spain. T cells, B-cell-depleted T cells, or PBMCs supplied cDNA or gDNA.

CDR1 is LNHDA, CDR2 SQIVND, per germline (reference sequence). The CDR3 is 19 residues long. The J segment lost 5 bases and the V segment lost 7 bases, leaving 20 bases of the junction unmatched. Original processing methods: Using reference gene primer amplification, nucleated cell counts were estimated. Libraries were prepared by immunoSEQ multiplex PCR; TCRdb keeps only in-frame clonotypes and omits some of them. V and J calls and clone size follow that table, whereas D and trimming were derived from the DNA. The data show about 180,000 clones, with roughly 85% seen just once and roughly 9.8% held by the top ten.

The TCR was taken from a human donor with active or convalescent COVID-19. The donor label of this sample is uncertain. The sequenced sample was peripheral blood. The chain couples TRBV19 to TRBJ2-3, with 11 bases matching TRBD2. In DNA, the CDR3 is TGTGCCAGTAAAGGCGGGCTAGCGGGAGGATCAGAAGGAGAAGATACGCAGTATTTT. Its translation: CASKGGLAGGSEGEDTQYF. Combining the CDR3 with reference TRBV19 and TRBJ2-3 gives the whole variable domain DGGITQSPKYLFRKEGQNVTLSCEQNLNHDAMYWYRQDPGQGLRLIYYSQIVNDFQKGDIAEGYSVSREKKESFPLTVTSAQKNPTAFYLCASKGGLAGGSEGEDTQYFGPGTRLTVL.